This T cell receptor (beta chain) was found in a study of shared T cell receptors in the human thymus. TCRdb's table, derived via immunoSEQ multiplex PCR, lists solely in-frame clones and lacks some. This sample has approximately 730,000 clones, with approximately 85% found just once. The length of the CDR3 is 15 residues. The germline gives CDR1 SEHNR, CDR2 FQNEAQ (reference sequence). The junction had 4 bases not matched to a gene; V was cut back by 4 bases and J by 3 bases. This clone was seen once. The data also belong to a second study, concerning human thymus T cells. That paper notes: The thymus tissue came from resections taken during corrective heart surgery. Apparent bias marked the V and J gene usage of thymic and blood repertoires.

The chain couples TRBV7-9 to TRBJ1-3, with 9 bases that match TRBD1. The sequenced material came from thymocytes. This receptor was taken from a girl younger than two with a congenital heart defect. The CDR3 spells CASSSDRGDGNTIYF. In DNA form, the CDR3 reads TGTGCCAGCAGCTCAGACAGGGGGGATGGAAACACCATATATTTT.